These T cell receptor beta chains were read from a single sample in a study of cytomegalovirus exposure and HLA in healthy donors. The repertoire was sequenced with immunoSEQ multiplex PCR; TCRdb's copy has only in-frame clones and lacks some. The sample carries about 120,000 clones, roughly 76% recorded once. Material for sequencing was PBMCs. The source is a woman aged 45 to 65 in good health and CMV-seronegative. The CDR3 runs from the conserved cysteine through the conserved F or W. Each record gives: clone size, J gene, CDR3 length, V gene, D gene, CDR3 protein, CDR3 DNA. The D gene is left open where the match is weak. Clone size, where shown, is once, few, many, or a class for clones that have expanded.

-,TRBJ2-1,13,TRBV6-5,TRBD1,CAAQRDSEDEQFF,TGTGCCGCCCAGAGGGACAGCGAAGATGAGCAGTTCTTC
-,TRBJ1-3,16,TRBV18,TRBD1,CASSPGTGGEGNTIYF,TGTGCCAGCTCACCCGGGACAGGGGGCGAAGGAAACACCATATATTTT
-,TRBJ1-2,15,TRBV4-3,TRBD1,CASSQVDRVVYGYTF,TGCGCCAGCAGCCAAGTAGACAGGGTGGTTTATGGCTACACCTTC
-,TRBJ2-3,14,TRBV28,TRBD2,CASDSSGFTDTQYF,TGTGCCTCCGACTCTAGCGGATTCACAGATACGCAGTATTTT
-,TRBJ2-7,15,TRBV6-5,TRBD2,CASSYSSGRTYEQYF,TGTGCCAGCAGTTACTCGAGCGGGAGGACCTACGAGCAGTACTTC
-,TRBJ1-2,14,TRBV7-9,TRBD1,CASSPGTDPGGYTF,TGTGCCAGCAGCCCCGGGACAGATCCGGGCGGCTACACCTTC
-,TRBJ2-4,13,TRBV9,TRBD2,CASSVDSGTIQYF,TGTGCCAGCAGCGTCGATAGCGGGACAATTCAGTACTTC
-,TRBJ2-2,13,TRBV29-1,TRBD1,CSAGQGDTGELFF,TGCAGCGCGGGACAGGGTGACACCGGGGAGCTGTTTTTT
-,TRBJ1-5,12,TRBV30,TRBD1,CAWSESRGQPLF,TGTGCCTGGAGTGAGTCTAGGGGACAGCCACTTTTT
few,TRBJ1-5,14,TRBV30,TRBD1,CAWSTGTGDQPQHF,TGTGCCTGGAGTACAGGGACAGGGGATCAGCCCCAGCATTTT
-,TRBJ2-3,16,TRBV6-1,-,CASSEVVGRDTDTQYF,TGTGCCAGCAGTGAAGTTGTCGGGCGGGACACAGATACGCAGTATTTT
-,TRBJ2-1,19,TRBV18,-,CASSPYRDNKPLSYNEQFF,TGTGCCAGCTCACCTTACCGGGACAATAAGCCCTTGTCCTACAATGAGCAGTTCTTC
-,TRBJ2-1,11,TRBV10-3,-,CAIEGANEQFF,TGTGCCATCGAAGGGGCCAATGAGCAGTTCTTC
-,TRBJ1-6,15,TRBV4-2,-,CASSQDWFGNSPLHF,TGTGCCAGCAGCCAAGATTGGTTCGGGAATTCACCCCTCCACTTT
-,TRBJ1-1,13,TRBV6-5,-,CASSFNFERQAFF,TGTGCCAGCAGCTTTAATTTCGAGAGGCAGGCTTTCTTT
-,TRBJ2-7,16,TRBV7-9,TRBD2,CSSRTAGTSGIYEQYF,TGTTCCAGCAGAACCGCCGGGACTAGCGGGATCTACGAGCAGTACTTC
-,TRBJ2-3,15,TRBV7-3,TRBD1,CASSFSGTGTDTQYF,TGTGCCAGCAGCTTCTCCGGGACAGGGACAGATACGCAGTATTTT
-,TRBJ2-1,18,TRBV27,TRBD2,CASSNIRGRGLAVYEQFF,TGTGCCAGCAGTAATATCAGGGGGAGAGGACTAGCGGTCTATGAGCAGTTCTTC
-,TRBJ1-6,14,TRBV7-9,TRBD1,CASSQQGVNSPLHF,TGTGCCAGCAGCCAACAGGGGGTTAATTCACCCCTCCACTTT
few,TRBJ2-1,13,TRBV11-2,-,CASSMDKYNEQFF,TGTGCCAGCAGCATGGACAAGTACAATGAGCAGTTCTTC
-,TRBJ1-5,14,TRBV28,TRBD1,CASSLGQGYQPQHF,TGTGCCAGCAGCCTCGGACAGGGGTATCAGCCCCAGCATTTT
-,TRBJ1-2,15,TRBV6-5,TRBD1,CASSSRGQWDYGYTF,TGTGCCAGCAGCAGCAGGGGGCAGTGGGACTATGGCTACACCTTC
-,TRBJ2-3,16,TRBV2,TRBD2,CASSGLARSSTDTQYF,TGTGCCAGCAGCGGACTAGCGCGATCTAGCACAGATACGCAGTATTTT
few,TRBJ2-7,14,TRBV6-5,-,CASSYRQEGYEQYF,TGTGCCAGCAGTTATCGCCAGGAGGGCTACGAGCAGTACTTC
-,TRBJ2-2,14,TRBV19,TRBD2,CAGSSGAGTGELFF,TGTGCCGGCTCTAGCGGGGCGGGGACCGGGGAGCTGTTTTTT
-,TRBJ2-3,11,TRBV20-1,-,CSAESGDTQYF,TGCAGTGCAGAGAGCGGGGATACGCAGTATTTT
-,TRBJ2-2,21,TRBV9,TRBD2,CASSVRPSSGLAGGNTGELFF,TGTGCCAGCAGCGTTCGTCCGTCATCGGGACTAGCGGGAGGGAACACCGGGGAGCTGTTTTTT
-,TRBJ1-2,14,TRBV6-5,-,CASSPYEVAYGYTF,TGTGCCAGCAGCCCATATGAGGTGGCCTATGGCTACACCTTC
-,TRBJ2-5,15,TRBV5-8,TRBD1,CASSQDRVPPETQYF,TGTGCCAGCAGCCAAGACAGGGTCCCACCGGAGACCCAGTACTTC
-,TRBJ2-7,14,TRBV7-9,-,CSSSVSARGGEQYF,TGTTCCAGCAGCGTCTCGGCCCGAGGGGGCGAGCAGTACTTC
-,TRBJ2-7,14,TRBV7-9,TRBD1,CASRTGASSYEQYF,TGTGCCAGTAGGACAGGGGCGAGCTCCTACGAGCAGTACTTC
-,TRBJ1-3,14,TRBV7-8,-,CASSLGTAGNTIYF,TGTGCCAGCAGCTTAGGGACAGCTGGAAACACCATATATTTT
-,TRBJ1-1,13,TRBV7-9,-,CASSRGVNTEAFF,TGTGCCAGCAGCCGCGGGGTGAACACTGAAGCTTTCTTT
-,TRBJ1-2,15,TRBV14,TRBD1,CASSRDQGDGDGYTF,TGTGCCAGCAGCCGAGACCAGGGGGATGGAGATGGCTACACCTTC
-,TRBJ2-7,14,TRBV27,-,CASSLGGSSYEQYF,TGTGCCAGCAGTTTAGGAGGGAGCTCCTACGAGCAGTACTTC
-,TRBJ2-3,15,TRBV27,TRBD2,CASGSSGYPRDTQYF,TGTGCCAGCGGTTCTAGCGGCTACCCGCGAGATACGCAGTATTTT